The text below deals with one T cell receptor beta chain. This clonotype has ten or more counts. What antigen it recognizes has not been identified. The input lacks base qualities; no much larger clone sits a single base away. According to the study, the label for this sample's time point signals: newly diagnosed GD, antithyroid drugs for less than 3 months. For both TCR sequencing and RNA sequencing, RNA was extracted from PBMCs in TRIzol. The diagnosis of Graves' disease was made according to American Thyroid Association guidelines. Recruitment of patients was carried out at an endocrinology department in Xi'an, China. Each patient gave approximately 9 milliliters of peripheral blood, collected in an EDTA anticoagulant tube. Ficoll Paque Plus density gradient separation was used to isolate PBMCs, and no further T cell sorting was performed. RNA quality was checked with an Agilent 2100 Bioanalyzer and agarose gel, and concentration with a NanoDrop 2000.

The CDR3 runs 13 residues from the cysteine to the phenylalanine. The kept DNA is CDR3 alone, 39 bases in frame from the first base. The junction shows trimming of 5 bases on V and 4 bases on J, and the gene matches do not reach 5 bases of it. Via the germline V gene (reference sequence), CDR1 is SEHNR and CDR2 FQNEAQ. The sample comes from a study of regulatory T cells in long-lasting Graves disease (dated by TCRdb to about 2021). Background for the entire study: Newly diagnosed Graves' disease patients had taken antithyroid drugs for less than 3 months. Persistent Graves' disease patients were compared with newly diagnosed Graves' disease patients by peripheral blood TCR sequencing and RNA sequencing. The study was conducted in China and was registered as a clinical trial. A total of roughly 35 samples underwent TCR sequencing: about 13 from persistent and roughly 20 from newly diagnosed Graves' disease patients. What the research found in general, with its limitations: Sequencing and analysis were limited to the TCR beta chain. Lower TCR Shannon entropy and fewer highly expanded clones were observed in persistent Graves' disease patients than in newly diagnosed patients, which suggested clonal expansion. As a limitation, the authors acknowledged that the small sample size may reduce accuracy. Peripheral blood alone was examined, since thyroid tissue, which constituted the primary lesion, could not be accessed. Persistent patients shared more public clonotypes among themselves (around 3,000) than newly diagnosed patients did (roughly 910). TRBV28, TRBJ1-2 and TRBJ2-5 were preferentially used in persistent disease, while TRBV20-1 and TRBJ2-1 were favored in newly diagnosed disease.

Libraries came from multiplex PCR. The run used an Illumina HiSeq 4000. iRepertoire HTBI primers and Arm-PCR amplification of CDR3 regions were used to construct TCR beta libraries. Before sequencing, the PCR products went through gel purification. The authors' analysis ran thus. A total of some 60 TRBV and about 13 TRBJ segments were identified across samples and were used for gene usage analysis of CDR3 amino acid clonotypes. COPE and FqMerger were used to merge the filtered high-quality paired reads into contigs. BLAST was used to align contigs to IMGT TRBV, TRBD and TRBJ reference genes, with CDR3 defined following IMGT. Any clonotype with a frequency above 0.1% was classified as a highly expanded clone. Shannon entropy was used to measure repertoire diversity, and the Gini coefficient was used to measure V-J evenness. A clonotype was considered public if more than one individual shared it. TCRdb itself trimmed the public reads at Q25 with fastp, ran MiXCR and retained productive beta chains. Entries that share a CDR3 protein sequence are merged under the most common genes and DNA. The V and J calls were not made by the authors but by TCRdb's processing. This sample gives roughly 220,000 distinct CDR3 sequences in total; around 16% of them show up just once. Roughly a fifth of the sample lies in the top ten.

The source is a female donor with Graves disease. The material sequenced was peripheral blood mononuclear cells (PBMCs), taken at new diagnosis, from a patient treated with antithyroid drugs. The receptor chain draws on TRBV7-9 and TRBJ2-7; 7 bases in the junction line up with TRBD1. For the CDR3, the sequence is CASSTTGFYEQYF. The sequenced DNA is TGTGCCAGCAGCACGACAGGGTTTTACGAGCAGTACTTC.